These T cell receptor beta chains were read from a single sample in a study of T cell responses to AZD1222 COVID-19 vaccine. Generated by immunoSEQ multiplex PCR, the TCRdb table keeps only in-frame clones and is missing some. The sample includes 64,000 or so clones, around 84% of them seen just once. Sequenced material: peripheral blood, taken on day 0 of AZD1222 vaccination. These receptors came from an adult in good health. CDR3s include the opening cysteine and the closing phenylalanine or tryptophan.

v_call	cdr3_length	cdr3_aa
TRBV6-1	17	CASSEAPGQHAGNTIYF
TRBV24-1	14	CATSNVHPNQPQHF
TRBV28	14	CASSPGGRGNEQFF
TRBV4-1	15	CASSQVGGGRHEQFF
TRBV7-9	17	CASSPGRGRFGGEKLFF
TRBV12-3/TRBV12-4	11	CASRRGSAQFF
TRBV19	14	CASSAGRGFYEQYF
TRBV7-8	18	CASSLVGLAGGSSYEQYF
TRBV6-5	14	CASRRTDTNTEAFF
TRBV4-2	14	CASSQEQGSYEQYF
TRBV19	16	CASSPGAQGFSYEQYF
TRBV2	14	CASKGGLARETQYF
TRBV7-2	13	CASSRPRGGELFF
TRBV2	14	CASSGYRGGETQYF
TRBV6-5	14	CASSYGQGGETQYF
TRBV1	15	CTSSPGLAGGPSQYF
TRBV5-4	15	CASSMGSTSTGELFF
TRBV9	12	CASSVPENEQFF
TRBV2	11	CASKQAYEQYF
TRBV5-1	15	CASSLGGTDNQPQHF
TRBV11-2	15	CASSPRLAGGLWQFF
TRBV20-1	14	CSASVMGHTGELFF
TRBV11-3	16	CASSLGSMRGGNEQFF
TRBV11-1	13	CASNPRVEDTQYF
TRBV21-1	14	CASSKEGGNYGYTF
TRBV7-6	13	CASSLDGTDTQYF
TRBV5-1	13	CASSTGARETQYF
TRBV30	13	CAWSPGWSQPQHF
TRBV5-4	14	CASSPGGEGYEQYF
TRBV9	16	CASSPRGGGRVGGYTF
TRBV6-2/TRBV6-3	13	CASSPVGSYEQYF
TRBV5-1	14	CASRGQGVDYEQYF
TRBV2	11	CASRYSGKQYF
TRBV11-2	14	CASSLEGAYNEQFF
TRBV6-6	14	CASSYGDSTGELFF
TRBV19	14	CASSIARQGSGYTF
TRBV4-2	18	CASSQVGLAGGFTDTQYF
TRBV2	16	CASSDPGQGEDGELFF
TRBV7-6	15	CASSLDYTANYGYTF